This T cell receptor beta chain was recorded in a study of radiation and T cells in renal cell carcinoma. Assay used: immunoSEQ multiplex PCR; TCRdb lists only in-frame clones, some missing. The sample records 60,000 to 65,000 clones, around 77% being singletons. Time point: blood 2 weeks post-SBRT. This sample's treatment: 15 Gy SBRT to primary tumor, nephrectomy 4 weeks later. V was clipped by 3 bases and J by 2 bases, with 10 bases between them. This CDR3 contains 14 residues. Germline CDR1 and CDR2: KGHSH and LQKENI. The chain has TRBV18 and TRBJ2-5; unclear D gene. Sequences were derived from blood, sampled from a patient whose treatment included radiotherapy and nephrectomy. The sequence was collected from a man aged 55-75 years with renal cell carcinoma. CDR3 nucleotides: TGTGCCAGCTCACCTGATACCCAGCAAGAGACCCAGTACTTC. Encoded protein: CASSPDTQQETQYF.